This T cell receptor beta chain was identified during a study of cytomegalovirus exposure and HLA in healthy donors. TCRdb's copy holds only in-frame clones and misses some; the assay was immunoSEQ multiplex PCR. The sample yields around 120,000 clones, around 86% seen once. A word on this clone: Its antigen is undetermined.

Notes on the study in general: In vitro assays verified that a few CMV-associated chains recognized CMV antigens specifically. Cytomegalovirus association was assigned to about 150 TCR beta chains.

CDR1 is GTSNPN and CDR2 is SVGIG in the germline V gene (reference sequence). V lost 5 bases and J 1 base, leaving 9 bases between the germline ends. The CDR3 loop spans 13 amino acids. This clonotype was sampled from a man aged 18 to 30 in good health and CMV-seronegative. Sequencing input: PBMCs. The chain carries TRBV30 and TRBJ1-5; D remains ambiguous. CDR3 nucleotide sequence: TGTGCCTGGTCGAGGGAGAGCAATCAGCCCCAGCATTTT. Its protein product is CAWSRESNQPQHF.